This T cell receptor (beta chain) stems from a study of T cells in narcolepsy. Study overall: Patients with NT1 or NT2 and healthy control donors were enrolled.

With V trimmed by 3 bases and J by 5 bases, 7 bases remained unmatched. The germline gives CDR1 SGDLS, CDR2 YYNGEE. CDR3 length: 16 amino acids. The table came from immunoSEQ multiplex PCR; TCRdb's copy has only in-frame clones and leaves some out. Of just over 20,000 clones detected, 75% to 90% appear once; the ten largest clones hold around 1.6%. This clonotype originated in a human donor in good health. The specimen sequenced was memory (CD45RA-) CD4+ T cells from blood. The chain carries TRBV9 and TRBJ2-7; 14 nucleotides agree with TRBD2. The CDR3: CASSAGTSGSFHEQYF. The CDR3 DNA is TGTGCCAGCAGCGCGGGGACTAGCGGGAGTTTCCACGAGCAGTACTTC.